The 27 T cell receptor beta chains given below trace back to one sample, sequenced in a study of blood T cell repertoires in COVID-19. Assay used: immunoSEQ multiplex PCR; TCRdb lists only in-frame clones, some missing. The profile covers some 73,000 clones, with approximately 83% appearing a single time and approximately 27% taken by the ten largest. Sequencing was performed on peripheral blood. Source of these receptors: a human donor in a cohort sampled during active COVID-19.

The gene calls are TRBV7-9 and TRBJ2-7; D gene unclear. The CDR3 is 12 amino acids. V gave up 2 bases and J gave up 2 bases, with 4 bases separating them. Per germline, CDR1 SEHNR and CDR2 FQNEAQ (reference sequence). As DNA, the CDR3 is TGTGCCAGCAGCTTAACAGCCTACGAGCAGTACTTC. Translation gives CASSLTAYEQYF.

This clone was seen once. The rearrangement uses TRBV25-1 and TRBJ2-7; 9 bases agree with TRBD1. Looked up from germline, CDR1 is MGHDK and CDR2 is SYGVNS. The CDR3 spans 14 residues. With 2 bases clipped from V and 6 bases from J, the junction kept 5 bases outside the gene matches. The CDR3 spells CASSEVDRGREQYF. CDR3 sequence (DNA): TGTGCCAGCAGTGAAGTGGACAGGGGTCGCGAGCAGTACTTC.

Regarding this clone: The junction and the germline gene differ at one end; a read error may be behind it. This rearrangement joins TRBV11-2 to TRBJ2-1, with D possibly TRBD2 on 5 matching bases. This CDR3 region has 12 residues. Germline loops: CDR1 SGHAT, CDR2 FQNNGV. CDR3 nucleotide sequence: TGTGCCAGCAGCTTAGATCTCTGGACTGCCATCTTC. Protein: CASSLDLWTAIF.

CDR3 DNA sequence: TGCAGCGTTGAAGATAAGCCTAGCGGGGGTGACAATGAGCAGTTCTTC. Protein product: CSVEDKPSGGDNEQFF. The V gene is TRBV29-1, the J gene TRBJ2-1; 10 positions agree with TRBD2. The V gene end was trimmed by 0 bases and the J gene end by 5 bases; junction bases not matched to a gene: 7. Germline CDR1 reads SQVTM; CDR2 reads ANQGSEA. This CDR3 region has 16 residues.

The chain is built from TRBV19 and TRBJ2-6; TRBD2 is a possible D gene (7 bases). Trimming stripped 9 bases from V and 0 bases from J, with 15 bases between. This CDR3 is built from 16 residues. Germline V gene lookup returns CDR1 LNHDA and CDR2 SQIVND (reference sequence). CDR3: CASHPGGASGANVLTF. For the CDR3, the DNA is TGTGCCAGCCACCCTGGGGGGGCCTCTGGGGCCAACGTCCTGACTTTC.

The chain combines TRBV27 with TRBJ2-1; 9 bases are a match to TRBD2. Germline values: CDR1 MNHEY, CDR2 SMNVEV (reference sequence). The V gene end was trimmed by 6 bases and the J gene end by 2 bases; junction bases not matched to a gene: 8. The CDR3 is 16 amino acids. The DNA for the CDR3 is TGTGCCAGCAGCCCTGATAGCGGGGGAGCCTACAATGAGCAGTTCTTC. It specifies CASSPDSGGAYNEQFF.

The V call is TRBV5-1, the J call TRBJ1-6; 7 bases line up with TRBD1. This CDR3 contains 14 residues. The V and J ends lost 6 bases and 9 bases, in that order; junction bases with no gene match: 9. Germline CDR1 reads SGHRS; CDR2 reads YFSETQ. The CDR3, as DNA: TGCGCCAGCAAGTCCGGGACAGTAACTTCACCCCTCCACTTT. Translation: CASKSGTVTSPLHF.

In its sample, this clone was seen a few times. Other DNA sequences in the same sample also yield this CDR3. This sequence joins TRBV7-2 and TRBJ2-2; D ambiguous. Germline loops: CDR1 SGHTA, CDR2 FQGNSA. With 0 bases removed from V and 6 bases from J, the gap between germline ends came to 5 bases. The length of the CDR3 is 13 residues. CDR3 residues: CASSLAGPGELFF. In DNA form, the CDR3 reads TGTGCCAGCAGCTTAGCTGGGCCCGGGGAGCTGTTTTTT.

This clone was observed a single time. This sequence joins TRBV5-1 and TRBJ2-2, with a weak D call TRBD1 (5 bases). CDR1 is SGHRS, CDR2 YFSETQ, per germline. The CDR3 totals 15 residues. V lost 1 base, J lost 9 bases, and 16 bases lay in between. CDR3 protein: CASSLRAGKNRELFF. As DNA, the CDR3 is TGCGCCAGCAGCTTGAGGGCAGGGAAAAACCGGGAGCTGTTTTTT.

The chain couples TRBV7-3 to TRBJ1-6; D is unresolved. The germline gives CDR1 SGHTA, CDR2 FQGTGA. The CDR3 sequence is 13 residues long. Trimming took off 2 bases at V and 7 bases at J, with 6 bases between the two ends. The CDR3 loop reads CASSLGRNSPLHF. The CDR3, as DNA: TGTGCCAGCAGCTTAGGGAGAAATTCACCCCTCCACTTT. Looking up the rest from reference TRBV7-3 and TRBJ1-6 gives the full variable domain: GAGVSQTPSNKVTEKGKYVELRCDPISGHTALYWYRQSLGQGPEFLIYFQGTGAADDSGLPNDRFFAVRPEGSVSTLKIQRTERGDSAVYLCASSLGRNSPLHFGNGTRLTVT.

The chain recombines TRBV5-1 with TRBJ1-3, with 10 nucleotides matching TRBD1. V trimming: 3 bases; J trimming: 3 bases; junction bases outside the gene matches: 9. This CDR3 is built from 17 residues. Germline V lookup: CDR1 SGHRS, CDR2 YFSETQ. CDR3 sequence reads: CASSWAGTGVIGNTIYF. For the CDR3, the DNA is TGCGCCAGCAGCTGGGCCGGGACAGGGGTAATTGGAAACACCATATATTTT.

V usage is TRBV6-2 or TRBV6-3 and J usage is TRBJ1-5, with D uncertain. The CDR3 is made up of 14 amino acids. Trimming took off 2 bases at V and 0 bases at J, with 5 bases between the two ends. Germline lookup yields CDR1 MNHEY and CDR2 SVGEGT. The chain's CDR3 is CASSYAGSNQPQHF. CDR3 coding DNA: TGTGCCAGCAGTTACGCGGGTAGCAATCAGCCCCAGCATTTT.

The chain uses TRBV28 and TRBJ2-7; TRBD1 agrees at 12 bases. The CDR3 consists of 15 residues. Per the germline V gene, CDR1 is MDHEN and CDR2 is SYDVKM. The ends lost 6 bases at V and 4 bases at J; junction bases unmatched: 7. CDR3 sequence reads: CASRSGTGGPYEQYF. The CDR3 DNA reads TGTGCCAGCAGATCCGGGACAGGGGGCCCTTACGAGCAGTACTTC.

J is TRBJ2-3 and V is TRBV7-9; 9 positions match TRBD2. V dropped 5 bases and J dropped 2; count of bases not matched to a gene: 8. Germline V gene sequence: CDR1 SEHNR, CDR2 FQNEAQ (reference sequence). This CDR3 is built from 16 residues. CDR3 amino acids: CASSLQTSGFTDTQYF. In nucleotides, the CDR3 is TGTGCCAGCAGCCTTCAGACTAGCGGCTTCACAGATACGCAGTATTTT.

This clone was found once. V usage is TRBV6-5 and J usage is TRBJ1-2, with D maybe TRBD1 (6 bases). The CDR3 contains 13 residues. V was clipped by 6 bases and J by 4 bases, with 12 bases between them. From germline, CDR1 is MNHEY and CDR2 SVGAGI. The CDR3 DNA is TGTGCCAGCAGCCCGACAGGTCTCTATGGCTACACCTTC. Its translation: CASSPTGLYGYTF.

V is TRBV3-1 (or the pseudogene TRBV3-2) and J is TRBJ2-5; D is uncertain. CDR1 LGHDT and CDR2 YNNKEL come from the germline V gene (reference sequence). The V end was cut by 4 bases, the J end by 0 bases, with 9 bases between. The CDR3 consists of 14 residues. CDR3 in DNA: TGTGCCAGCAGCCCTCCCCGGTACCAAGAGACCCAGTACTTC. It is translated as CASSPPRYQETQYF.

V usage is TRBV7-9 and J usage is TRBJ1-2; 10 bases fit TRBD1. Looked up from germline, CDR1 is SEHNR and CDR2 is FQNEAQ (reference sequence). The CDR3 extends over 14 amino acids. The junction had 4 bases not matched to a gene; V was cut back by 1 base and J by 8 bases. CDR3 amino acids: CASSLGQGAQGYTF. The CDR3 DNA sequence: TGTGCCAGCAGCTTAGGACAGGGGGCGCAGGGCTACACCTTC.

The CDR3 coding sequence is TGTGCCAGCAGCGTAGGTTTCAGGGGCAGAAATGAGCAGTTCTTC. Amino acid sequence: CASSVGFRGRNEQFF. This chain uses TRBV9 with TRBJ2-1; a possible D gene is TRBD1 (6 bases). Looked up from germline, CDR1 is SGDLS and CDR2 is YYNGEE. This CDR3 has 15 amino acids. Trimming stripped 0 bases from V and 7 bases from J, with 14 bases between.

V usage is TRBV7-9 and J usage is TRBJ1-3; D may be TRBD1 (6 bases). This CDR3 has 14 residues. V was shortened by 2 bases and J by 2 bases, with 7 bases between the two germline ends. CDR1 SEHNR and CDR2 FQNEAQ come from the germline V gene (reference sequence). CDR3 region: CASSLPGAGNTIYF. In DNA, the CDR3 is TGTGCCAGCAGCTTACCAGGGGCTGGAAACACCATATATTTT.

The V and J genes are TRBV29-1 and TRBJ2-7, with 8 bases aligning to TRBD1. The germline V gene has CDR1 SQVTM and CDR2 ANQGSEA. V shed 3 bases and J 2 bases; nucleotides not matched to a gene: 3. The CDR3 consists of 13 residues. CDR3 sequence reads: CSVEGQEPYEQYF. CDR3 sequence (DNA): TGCAGCGTTGAGGGACAGGAGCCCTACGAGCAGTACTTC.

The genes are TRBV5-1 and TRBJ1-6; possible D gene TRBD1, 6 bases. Per the germline V gene, CDR1 is SGHRS and CDR2 is YFSETQ. With 0 bases removed from V and 12 bases from J, the gap between germline ends came to 10 bases. CDR3 size: 13 residues. The CDR3 region has the DNA TGCGCCAGCAGCTTGGGGAACAGGGAACCCCTCCACTTT. It specifies CASSLGNREPLHF.

This clone was observed once. The V gene is TRBV28, the J gene TRBJ2-5; weak D call: TRBD1 (5 bases). The CDR3 length is 13 residues. V was trimmed by 6 bases and J by 5 bases, leaving 13 bases between them. The V gene's germline CDR1 is MDHEN and CDR2 SYDVKM. CDR3 protein: CASSLAGSETQYF. CDR3 in DNA: TGTGCCAGCAGCCTCGCAGGGTCGGAGACCCAGTACTTC.

This chain joins TRBV4-2 and TRBJ1-5; 11 nucleotides agree with TRBD1. CDR3 length: 13 amino acids. Trimming removed 4 bases from V and 7 bases from J; junction bases left unmatched: 0. Germline V gives CDR1 LGHNA, CDR2 YNFKEQ. CDR3 sequence reads: CASSRTGGQPQHF. In DNA form, the CDR3 reads TGTGCCAGCAGCCGGACAGGGGGCCAGCCCCAGCATTTT.

This clone was counted a single time. The chain uses TRBV5-4 and TRBJ1-6; weak D call: TRBD1 (5 bases). Trimming took off 0 bases at V and 7 bases at J, with 14 bases between the two ends. The CDR3 is made up of 16 amino acids. Looked up from germline, CDR1 is SGHNT and CDR2 is YYREEE (reference sequence). CDR3 sequence reads: CASSLGPTQGNSPLHF. The CDR3 DNA sequence: TGTGCCAGCAGCTTGGGTCCCACCCAGGGAAATTCACCCCTCCACTTT.

The CDR3 DNA sequence: TGTGCCAGCAGTTACTCGCTAGCGGGGGGCACAGATACGCAGTATTTT. It codes for CASSYSLAGGTDTQYF. V and J are TRBV6-5 and TRBJ2-3, with 10 bases aligning to TRBD2. This CDR3 contains 16 residues. Germline values: CDR1 MNHEY, CDR2 SVGAGI. V lost 0 bases to trimming and J lost 1 base; unmatched junction nucleotides: 1.

The rearrangement joins TRBV6-6 to TRBJ2-7, with 9 bases matching TRBD1. This CDR3 is 14 amino acids long. Germline V gene sequence: CDR1 MNHNY, CDR2 SVGAGI (reference sequence). The V and J ends lost 0 bases and 5 bases, in that order; junction bases with no gene match: 2. The CDR3 loop is CASSYSGQGNEQYF. CDR3 coding DNA: TGTGCCAGCAGTTACTCGGGACAGGGTAACGAGCAGTACTTC.

The gene calls are TRBV28 and TRBJ1-2; D is ambiguous. The CDR3 extends over 15 amino acids. V was clipped by 6 bases and J by 6 bases, with 20 bases between them. Per the germline V gene, CDR1 is MDHEN and CDR2 is SYDVKM. This CDR3 is CASRYRGAQKHGYTF. CDR3 nucleotides: TGTGCCAGCAGGTATCGCGGCGCCCAAAAACATGGCTACACCTTC.